The 4 T cell receptor beta chains in this list originate from one sample, sequenced in a study of T cells in Graves' hyperthyroidism and ophthalmopathy. From RNA transcripts, TCR beta CDR3 regions were amplified. An initial round of RT-PCR targeting the TCR CDR3 relied on the HTBI primer set. TCRdb re-derived calls from the multiplex PCR reads in MiXCR, one entry per CDR3 protein. The table lists roughly 500,000 distinct CDR3 sequences, about 45% of them singletons. Input material: peripheral blood or thyroid tissue (not recorded which). The source of these receptors is an adult woman with Graves' disease, either hyperthyroidism or ophthalmopathy (not recorded which).

This clonotype was observed at least ten times. The chain employs TRBV7-9 and TRBJ2-7; D may be TRBD2 (5 bases). This CDR3 has 11 amino acids. Germline values: CDR1 SEHNR, CDR2 FQNEAQ (reference sequence). The V end was cut by 5 bases, the J end by 6 bases, with 8 bases between. This CDR3 is CASSPGVEQYF. The CDR3 coding sequence is TGTGCCAGCAGCCCCGGGGTCGAGCAGTACTTC.

Turning to this clonotype: A junction end diverges from the germline sequence, so it may reflect a read error. This sequence joins TRBV6-2 or TRBV6-3 and TRBJ2-7; TRBD2 agrees at 12 bases. CDR3 length: 17 residues. The germline V gene encodes CDR1 MNHEY and CDR2 SVGEGT. CDR3: CSSSYPTSGRSSYEQYF. Here the CDR3 DNA reads TGTTCCAGCAGTTACCCTACTAGCGGGAGGAGCTCCTATGAGCAGTACTTC.

The chain's CDR3 is CASSQDALAPRGGTVYGYTF. CDR3 nucleotide sequence: TGCGCCAGCAGCCAAGATGCCTTGGCGCCGAGGGGGGGGACCGTCTATGGCTACACCTTC. This chain uses TRBV4-1 with TRBJ1-2, with a possible D match to TRBD1 (6 bases). CDR3 length: 20 amino acids. The V end lost 0 bases, the J end lost 4 bases, and 27 bases lay between the germline ends. Germline lookup yields CDR1 MGHRA and CDR2 YSYEKL.

This clonotype was observed many times. V and J are TRBV5-1 and TRBJ1-3; 9 bases agree with TRBD1. The germline V gene has CDR1 SGHRS and CDR2 YFSETQ. This CDR3 spans 15 amino acids. The trim removed 5 bases at V and 8 bases at J, leaving 11 bases unmatched. As DNA, the CDR3 is TGCGCCAGCAGTTTGTCACAGGGGGCGCGGGACACCATATATTTT. It codes for CASSLSQGARDTIYF.